This entry lists 7 T cell receptor beta chains sequenced from one sample in a study of early T cells in non-severe SARS-CoV-2 infection. A single record per CDR3 protein comes from TCRdb applying MiXCR to the 5' RACE reads. The data hold about 41,000 distinct CDR3 sequences, with approximately 10% observed a single time. What was sequenced was whole blood. The receptor set was obtained from an adult who was a healthcare worker with PCR-confirmed SARS-CoV-2 infection or an uninfected control (not recorded which).

The chain joins TRBV4-1 to TRBJ2-3, with 8 bases aligning to TRBD2. The CDR3 runs 17 residues. Trimming removed 0 bases from V and 4 bases from J; junction bases left unmatched: 9. The germline CDR1 and CDR2 sequences are MGHRA and YSYEKL. The CDR3 coding sequence is TGCGCCAGCAGCCAAGAGCTAGCGGGCCTGACGGCAGATACGCAGTATTTT. Its translation is CASSQELAGLTADTQYF.

This clonotype was counted at least ten times. Written as DNA, the CDR3 is TGTGCCAGCAGCTTGGGACAGGGAAGTTGGGAGACCCAGTACTTC. It translates to CASSLGQGSWETQYF. The V gene is TRBV7-3, the J gene TRBJ2-5; 9 nucleotides line up with TRBD1. The V gene's germline CDR1 is SGHTA and CDR2 FQGTGA. With 3 bases clipped from V and 5 bases from J, the junction kept 7 bases outside the gene matches. CDR3 length equals 15 residues.

The genes are TRBV11-3 and TRBJ2-1; 8 bases agree with TRBD1. With 3 bases clipped from V and 4 bases from J, the junction kept 8 bases outside the gene matches. CDR3 length: 16 amino acids. Per the germline V gene, CDR1 is SGHNT and CDR2 is YENEEA. Here the CDR3 DNA reads TGTGCCAGCAGCTTGGGAACCGGGACAGGATACAATGAGCAGTTCTTC. Protein sequence: CASSLGTGTGYNEQFF.

The V gene is TRBV20-1, the J gene TRBJ2-7; 8 bases map to TRBD1. The trim removed 0 bases at V and 8 bases at J, leaving 15 bases unmatched. CDR1 is DFQATT, CDR2 SNEGSKA, per germline (reference sequence). The CDR3 consists of 16 residues. CDR3 sequence: CSARDSYTGQGSQQYF. DNA of the CDR3: TGCAGTGCTAGAGATTCCTATACTGGACAGGGTTCCCAGCAGTACTTC.

This clonotype was recorded at least ten times. The chain carries TRBV2 and TRBJ2-5, with unresolved D. CDR1 and CDR2 from the germline V gene are SNHLY and FYNNEI. The CDR3 contains 13 residues. With 4 bases removed from V and 2 bases from J, the gap between germline ends came to 8 bases. Here the CDR3 reads CASSVEQQETQYF. CDR3 DNA: TGTGCCAGCAGTGTGGAACAACAAGAGACCCAGTACTTC.

This chain links TRBV12-3 or TRBV12-4 with TRBJ2-4; 8 bases align to TRBD1. The CDR3 is 15 amino acids. The J segment lost 2 bases and the V segment lost 3 bases, leaving 3 bases of the junction unmatched. CDR3 in DNA: TGTGCCAGCAGTTTGACAGGGGCGCCCAAAAACATTCAGTACTTC. The encoded protein is CASSLTGAPKNIQYF.

This clonotype showed up many times. V gene TRBV7-8 combines with J gene TRBJ1-1; 7 nucleotides match TRBD1. The CDR3 totals 15 residues. The germline V gene has CDR1 SGHVS and CDR2 FQNEAQ. V was clipped by 3 bases and J by 7 bases; unmatched bases: 11. Written as DNA, the CDR3 is TGTGCCAGCAGCTTCTCGGGCAGGGGGGATGGTGAAGCTTTCTTT. Its protein product is CASSFSGRGDGEAFF.